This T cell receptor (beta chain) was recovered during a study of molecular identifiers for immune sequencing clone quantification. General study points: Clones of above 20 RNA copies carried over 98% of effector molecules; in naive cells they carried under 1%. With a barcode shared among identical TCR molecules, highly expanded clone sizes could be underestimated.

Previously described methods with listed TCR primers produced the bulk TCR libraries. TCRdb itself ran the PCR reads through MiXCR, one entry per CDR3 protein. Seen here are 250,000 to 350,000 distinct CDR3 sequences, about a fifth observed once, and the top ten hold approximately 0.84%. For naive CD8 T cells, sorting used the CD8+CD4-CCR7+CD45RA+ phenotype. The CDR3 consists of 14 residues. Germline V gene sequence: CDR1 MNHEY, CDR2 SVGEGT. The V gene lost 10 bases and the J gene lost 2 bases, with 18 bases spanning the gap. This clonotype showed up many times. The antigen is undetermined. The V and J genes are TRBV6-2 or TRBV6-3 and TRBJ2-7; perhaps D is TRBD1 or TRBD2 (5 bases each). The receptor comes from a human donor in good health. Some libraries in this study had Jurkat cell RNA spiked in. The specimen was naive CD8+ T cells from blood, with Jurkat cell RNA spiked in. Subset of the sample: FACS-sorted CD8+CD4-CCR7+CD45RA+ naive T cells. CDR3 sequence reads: CATRDLLSPYEQYF. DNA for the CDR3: TGTGCCACCCGGGACCTGTTGAGCCCCTACGAGCAGTACTTC.